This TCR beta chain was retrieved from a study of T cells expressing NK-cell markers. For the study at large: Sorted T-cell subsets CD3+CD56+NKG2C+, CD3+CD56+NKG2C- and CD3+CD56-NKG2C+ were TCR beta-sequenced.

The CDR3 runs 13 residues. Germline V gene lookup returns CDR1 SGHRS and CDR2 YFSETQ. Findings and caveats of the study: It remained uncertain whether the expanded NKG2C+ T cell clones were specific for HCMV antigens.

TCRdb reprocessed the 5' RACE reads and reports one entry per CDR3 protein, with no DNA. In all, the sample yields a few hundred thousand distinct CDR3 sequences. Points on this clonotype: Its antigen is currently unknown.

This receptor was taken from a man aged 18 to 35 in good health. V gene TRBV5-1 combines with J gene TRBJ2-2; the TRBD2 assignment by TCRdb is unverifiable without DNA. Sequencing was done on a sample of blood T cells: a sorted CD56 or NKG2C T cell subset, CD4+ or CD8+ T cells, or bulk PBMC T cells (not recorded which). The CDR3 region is CASSLTSPGELFF. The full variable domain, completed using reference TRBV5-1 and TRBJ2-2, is KAGVTQTPRYLIKTRGQQVTLSCSPISGHRSVSWYQQTPGQGLQFLFEYFSETQRNKGNFPGRFSGRQFSNSRSEMNVSTLELGDSALYLCASSLTSPGELFFGEGSRLTVL.